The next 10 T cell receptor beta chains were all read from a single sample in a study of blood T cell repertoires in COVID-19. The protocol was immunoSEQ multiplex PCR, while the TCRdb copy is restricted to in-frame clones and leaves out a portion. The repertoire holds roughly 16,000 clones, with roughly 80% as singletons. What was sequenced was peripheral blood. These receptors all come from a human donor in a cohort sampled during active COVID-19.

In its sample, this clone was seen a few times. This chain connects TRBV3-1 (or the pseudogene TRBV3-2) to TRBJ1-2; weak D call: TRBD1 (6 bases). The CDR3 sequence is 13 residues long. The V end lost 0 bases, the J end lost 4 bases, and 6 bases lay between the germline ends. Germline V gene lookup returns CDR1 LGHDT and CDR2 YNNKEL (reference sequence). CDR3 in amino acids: CASSQETGYGYTF. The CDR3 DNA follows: TGTGCCAGCAGCCAAGAGACAGGCTATGGCTACACCTTC.

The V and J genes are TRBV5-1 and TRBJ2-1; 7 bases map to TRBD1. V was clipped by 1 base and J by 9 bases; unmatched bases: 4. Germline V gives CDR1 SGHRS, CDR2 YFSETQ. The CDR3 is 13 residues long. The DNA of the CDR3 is TGCGCCAGCAGCTTGAACAGGGGAAGTGAGCAGTTCTTC. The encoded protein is CASSLNRGSEQFF.

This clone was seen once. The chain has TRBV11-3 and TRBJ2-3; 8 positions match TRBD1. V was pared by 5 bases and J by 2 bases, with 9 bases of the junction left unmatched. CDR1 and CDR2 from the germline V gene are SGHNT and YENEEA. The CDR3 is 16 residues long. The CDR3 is CASSPTGTGDTDTQYF. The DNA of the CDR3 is TGTGCCAGCAGCCCCACCGGGACAGGAGACACAGATACGCAGTATTTT.

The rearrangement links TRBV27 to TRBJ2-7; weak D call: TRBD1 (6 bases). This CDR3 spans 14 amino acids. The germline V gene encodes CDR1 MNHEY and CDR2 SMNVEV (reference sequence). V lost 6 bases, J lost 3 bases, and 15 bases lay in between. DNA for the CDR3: TGTGCCAGCAGGTGGGACATCCGAAACTACGAGCAGTACTTC. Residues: CASRWDIRNYEQYF.

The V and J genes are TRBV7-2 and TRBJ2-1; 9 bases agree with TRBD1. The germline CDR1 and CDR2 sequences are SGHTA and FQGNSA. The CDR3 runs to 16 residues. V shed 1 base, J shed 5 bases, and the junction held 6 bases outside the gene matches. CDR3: CASSLVGTGFHNEQFF. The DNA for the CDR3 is TGTGCCAGCAGCTTAGTGGGGACAGGGTTCCACAATGAGCAGTTCTTC.

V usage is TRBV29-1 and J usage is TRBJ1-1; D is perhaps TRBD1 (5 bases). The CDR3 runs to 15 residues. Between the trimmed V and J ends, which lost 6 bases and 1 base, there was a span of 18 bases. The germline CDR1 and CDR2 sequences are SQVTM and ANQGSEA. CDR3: CSVATFQGRNTEAFF. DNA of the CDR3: TGCAGCGTAGCTACATTCCAGGGTAGGAACACTGAAGCTTTCTTT.

CDR3 amino acids: CSVAPQGDYGYTF. The CDR3 DNA reads TGCAGCGTTGCACCCCAGGGGGACTATGGCTACACCTTC. The V and J genes are TRBV29-1 and TRBJ1-2; 7 nucleotides align to TRBD1. V was pared by 4 bases and J by 3 bases, with 5 bases of the junction left unmatched. CDR1 is SQVTM, CDR2 ANQGSEA, per germline. The CDR3 has 13 residues.

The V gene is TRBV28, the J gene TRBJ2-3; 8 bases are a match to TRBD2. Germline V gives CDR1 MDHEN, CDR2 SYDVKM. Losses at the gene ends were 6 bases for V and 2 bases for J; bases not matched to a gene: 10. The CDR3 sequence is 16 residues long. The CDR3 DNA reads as TGTGCCAGCAGCGCCGCCCTAGCGGGTAACACAGATACGCAGTATTTT. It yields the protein CASSAALAGNTDTQYF.

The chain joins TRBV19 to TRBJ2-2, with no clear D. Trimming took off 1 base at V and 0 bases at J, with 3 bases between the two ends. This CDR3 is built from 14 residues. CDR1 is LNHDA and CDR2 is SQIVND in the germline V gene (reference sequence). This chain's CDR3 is CASSIGANTGELFF. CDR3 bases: TGTGCCAGTAGTATAGGAGCGAACACCGGGGAGCTGTTTTTT. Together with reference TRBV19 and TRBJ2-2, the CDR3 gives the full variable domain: DGGITQSPKYLFRKEGQNVTLSCEQNLNHDAMYWYRQDPGQGLRLIYYSQIVNDFQKGDIAEGYSVSREKKESFPLTVTSAQKNPTAFYLCASSIGANTGELFFGEGSRLTVL.

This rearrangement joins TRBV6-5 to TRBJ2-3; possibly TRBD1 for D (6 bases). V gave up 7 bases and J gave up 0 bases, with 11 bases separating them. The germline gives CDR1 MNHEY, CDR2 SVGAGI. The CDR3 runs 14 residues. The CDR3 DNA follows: TGTGCCAGCAACAGGGCCAAAAGCACAGATACGCAGTATTTT. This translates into CASNRAKSTDTQYF.